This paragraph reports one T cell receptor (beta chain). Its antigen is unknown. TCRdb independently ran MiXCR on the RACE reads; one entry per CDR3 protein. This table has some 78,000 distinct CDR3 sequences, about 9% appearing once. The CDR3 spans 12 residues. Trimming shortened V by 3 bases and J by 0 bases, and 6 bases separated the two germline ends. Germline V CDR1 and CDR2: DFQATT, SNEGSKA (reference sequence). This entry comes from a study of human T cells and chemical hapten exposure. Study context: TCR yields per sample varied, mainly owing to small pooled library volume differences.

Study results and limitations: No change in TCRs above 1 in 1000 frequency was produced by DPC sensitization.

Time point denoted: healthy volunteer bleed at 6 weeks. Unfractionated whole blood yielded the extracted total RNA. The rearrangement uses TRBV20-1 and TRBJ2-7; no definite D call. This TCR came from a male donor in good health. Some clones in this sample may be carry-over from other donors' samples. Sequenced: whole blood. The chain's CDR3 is CSARRSSYEQYF. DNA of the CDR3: TGCAGTGCTAGGCGGAGCTCCTACGAGCAGTACTTC.